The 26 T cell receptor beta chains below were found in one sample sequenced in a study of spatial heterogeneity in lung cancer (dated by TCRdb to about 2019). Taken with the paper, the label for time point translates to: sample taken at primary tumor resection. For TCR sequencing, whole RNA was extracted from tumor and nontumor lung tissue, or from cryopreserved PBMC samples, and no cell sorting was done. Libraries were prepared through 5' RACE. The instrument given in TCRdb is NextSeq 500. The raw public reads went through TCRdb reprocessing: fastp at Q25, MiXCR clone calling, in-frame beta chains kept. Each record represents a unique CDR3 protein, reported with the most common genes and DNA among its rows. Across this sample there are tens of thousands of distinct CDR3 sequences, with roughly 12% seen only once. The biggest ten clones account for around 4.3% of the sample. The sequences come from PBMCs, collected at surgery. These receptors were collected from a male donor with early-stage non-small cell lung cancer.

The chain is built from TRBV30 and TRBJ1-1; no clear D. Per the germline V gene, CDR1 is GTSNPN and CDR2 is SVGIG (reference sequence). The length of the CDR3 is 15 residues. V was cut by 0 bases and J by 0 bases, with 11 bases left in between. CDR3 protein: CAWSVAGYLNTEAFF. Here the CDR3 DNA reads TGTGCCTGGAGTGTGGCAGGATATTTGAACACTGAAGCTTTCTTT.

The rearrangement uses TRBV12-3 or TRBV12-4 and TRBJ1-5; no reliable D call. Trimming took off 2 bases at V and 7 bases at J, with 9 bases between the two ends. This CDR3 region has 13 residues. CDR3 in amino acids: CASSLREGQPQHF. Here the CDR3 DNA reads TGTGCCAGCAGTTTAAGGGAAGGACAGCCCCAGCATTTT.

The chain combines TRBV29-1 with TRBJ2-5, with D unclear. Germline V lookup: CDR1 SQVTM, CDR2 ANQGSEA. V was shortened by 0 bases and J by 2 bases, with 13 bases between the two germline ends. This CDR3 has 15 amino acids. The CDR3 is CSVEDRLYLQETQYF. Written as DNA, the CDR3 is TGCAGCGTTGAAGATCGGCTGTACCTTCAAGAGACCCAGTACTTC.

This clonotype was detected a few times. The CDR3 DNA reads as TGTGCCAGCAGCCCCCTCACTAGCGGCACCGGGGAGCTGTTTTTT. Residues: CASSPLTSGTGELFF. The chain couples TRBV7-3 to TRBJ2-2, with 8 bases lining up with TRBD2. This CDR3 is built from 15 residues. Germline V CDR1 and CDR2: SGHTA, FQGTGA. Trimming at V came to 5 bases and at J to 4 bases, leaving 6 bases not matched to a gene. Looking up the rest from reference TRBV7-3 and TRBJ2-2 gives the full variable domain: GAGVSQTPSNKVTEKGKYVELRCDPISGHTALYWYRQSLGQGPEFLIYFQGTGAADDSGLPNDRFFAVRPEGSVSTLKIQRTERGDSAVYLCASSPLTSGTGELFFGEGSRLTVL.

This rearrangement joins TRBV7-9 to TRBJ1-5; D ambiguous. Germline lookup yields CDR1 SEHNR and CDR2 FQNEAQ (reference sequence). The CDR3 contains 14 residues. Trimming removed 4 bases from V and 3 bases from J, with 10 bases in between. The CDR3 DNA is TGTGCCAGCAGCTCAACAGCGTACAATCAGCCCCAGCATTTT. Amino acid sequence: CASSSTAYNQPQHF. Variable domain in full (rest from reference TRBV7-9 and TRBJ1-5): DTGVSQNPRHKITKRGQNVTFRCDPISEHNRLYWYRQTLGQGPEFLTYFQNEAQLEKSRLLSDRFSAERPKGSFSTLEIQRTEQGDSAMYLCASSSTAYNQPQHFGDGTRLSIL.

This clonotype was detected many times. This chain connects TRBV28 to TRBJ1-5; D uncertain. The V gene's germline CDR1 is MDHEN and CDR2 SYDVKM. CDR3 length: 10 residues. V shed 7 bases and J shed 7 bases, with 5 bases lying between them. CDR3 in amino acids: CASIRQPQHF. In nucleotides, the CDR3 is TGTGCCAGCATAAGACAGCCCCAGCATTTT.

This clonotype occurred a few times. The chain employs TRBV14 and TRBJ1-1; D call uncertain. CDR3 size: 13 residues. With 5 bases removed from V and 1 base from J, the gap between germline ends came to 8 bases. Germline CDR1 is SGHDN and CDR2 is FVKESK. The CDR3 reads CASSKIGNTEAFF. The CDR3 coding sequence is TGTGCCAGCAGCAAGATTGGGAACACTGAAGCTTTCTTT.

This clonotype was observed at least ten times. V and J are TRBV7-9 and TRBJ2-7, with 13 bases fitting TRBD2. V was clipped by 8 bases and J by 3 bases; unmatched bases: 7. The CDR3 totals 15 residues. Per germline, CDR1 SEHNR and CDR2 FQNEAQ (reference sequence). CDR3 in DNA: TGTGCCAGCGGGACTAGCGGGAATTTAGGCTACGAGCAGTACTTC. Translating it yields CASGTSGNLGYEQYF.

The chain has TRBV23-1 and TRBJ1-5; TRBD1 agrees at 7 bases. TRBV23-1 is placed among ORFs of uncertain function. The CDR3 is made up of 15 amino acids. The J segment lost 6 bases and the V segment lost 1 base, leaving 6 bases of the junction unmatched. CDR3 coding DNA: TGCGCCAGCAGTCAATACAACAGGGGTCCTCAGCCCCAGCATTTT. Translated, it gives CASSQYNRGPQPQHF.

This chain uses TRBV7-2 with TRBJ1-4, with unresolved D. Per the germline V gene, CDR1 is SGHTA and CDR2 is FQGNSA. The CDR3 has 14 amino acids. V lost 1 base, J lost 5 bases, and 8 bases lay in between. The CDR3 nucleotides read TGTGCCAGCAGCTTAGGAGGTTTCAATGAAAAACTGTTTTTT. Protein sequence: CASSLGGFNEKLFF.

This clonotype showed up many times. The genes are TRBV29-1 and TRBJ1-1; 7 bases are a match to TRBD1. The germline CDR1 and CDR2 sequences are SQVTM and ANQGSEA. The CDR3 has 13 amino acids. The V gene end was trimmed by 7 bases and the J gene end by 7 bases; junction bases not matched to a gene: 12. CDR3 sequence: CSAQRGLSGEAFF. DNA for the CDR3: TGCAGCGCCCAAAGGGGGCTTTCGGGTGAAGCTTTCTTT.

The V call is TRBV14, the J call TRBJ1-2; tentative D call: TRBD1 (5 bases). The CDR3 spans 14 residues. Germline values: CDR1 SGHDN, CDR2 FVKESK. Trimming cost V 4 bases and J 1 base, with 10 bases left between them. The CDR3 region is CASSPFQGNYGYTF. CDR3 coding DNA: TGTGCCAGCAGCCCCTTTCAGGGTAACTATGGCTACACCTTC.

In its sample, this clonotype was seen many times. In nucleotides, the CDR3 is TGCGCCAGCAGTGTAGGACGGAACTATGGCTACACCTTC. It codes for CASSVGRNYGYTF. This chain uses TRBV10-1 with TRBJ1-2; D not certain. V was cut by 4 bases and J by 2 bases, with 8 bases left in between. The CDR3 is made up of 13 amino acids. Per the germline V gene, CDR1 is WNHNN and CDR2 is SYGVQD (reference sequence).

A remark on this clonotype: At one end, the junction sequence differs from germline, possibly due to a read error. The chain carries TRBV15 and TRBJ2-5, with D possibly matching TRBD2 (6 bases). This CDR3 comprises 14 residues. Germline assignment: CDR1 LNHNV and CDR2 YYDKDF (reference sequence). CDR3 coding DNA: TGTGCCTCCAGCGGGTCCTCAAGCGGGGAGACCCAGTACTTC. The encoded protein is CASSGSSSGETQYF.

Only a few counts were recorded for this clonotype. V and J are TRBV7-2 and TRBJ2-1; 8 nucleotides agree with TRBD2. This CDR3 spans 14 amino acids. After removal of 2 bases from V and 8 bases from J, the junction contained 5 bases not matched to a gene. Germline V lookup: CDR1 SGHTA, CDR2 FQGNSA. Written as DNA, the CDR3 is TGTGCCAGCAGCTTAAGCGGGAGATCCGATGAGCAGTTCTTC. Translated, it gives CASSLSGRSDEQFF.

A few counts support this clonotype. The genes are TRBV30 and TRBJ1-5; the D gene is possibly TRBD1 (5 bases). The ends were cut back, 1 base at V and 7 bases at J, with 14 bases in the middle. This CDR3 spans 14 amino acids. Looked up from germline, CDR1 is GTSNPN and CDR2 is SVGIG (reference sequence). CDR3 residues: CAWSEYRSKQPQHF. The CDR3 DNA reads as TGTGCCTGGAGTGAATACAGGTCGAAACAGCCCCAGCATTTT. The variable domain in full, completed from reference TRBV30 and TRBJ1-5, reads SQTIHQWPATLVQPVGSPLSLECTVEGTSNPNLYWYRQAAGRGLQLLFYSVGIGQISSEVPQNLSASRPQDRQFILSSKKLLLSDSGFYLCAWSEYRSKQPQHFGDGTRLSIL.

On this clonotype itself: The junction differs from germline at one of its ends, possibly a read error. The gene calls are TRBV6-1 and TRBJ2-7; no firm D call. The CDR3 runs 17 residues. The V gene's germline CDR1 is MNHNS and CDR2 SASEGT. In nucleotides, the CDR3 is TGTGCCAGCAGCGAAGAAGGTCTAGGAACCTTGCCCTACGAGCAGTACTTC. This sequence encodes CASSEEGLGTLPYEQYF.

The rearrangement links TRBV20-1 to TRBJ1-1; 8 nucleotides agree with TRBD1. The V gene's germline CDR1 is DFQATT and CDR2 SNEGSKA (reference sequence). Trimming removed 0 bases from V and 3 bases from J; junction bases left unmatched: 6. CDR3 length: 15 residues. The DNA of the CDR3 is TGCAGTGCTAGAGAGTCTCACAGGGGGGACACTGAAGCTTTCTTT. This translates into CSARESHRGDTEAFF.

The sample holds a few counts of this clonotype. DNA for the CDR3: TGCAGTGCGCAGGATAGCGGGGGAAGCACAGATACGCAGTATTTT. Translation gives CSAQDSGGSTDTQYF. The rearrangement links TRBV20-1 to TRBJ2-3; 9 bases are shared with TRBD2. The CDR3 extends over 15 amino acids. Looked up from germline, CDR1 is DFQATT and CDR2 is SNEGSKA (reference sequence). The V gene end was trimmed by 6 bases and the J gene end by 0 bases; junction bases not matched to a gene: 7.

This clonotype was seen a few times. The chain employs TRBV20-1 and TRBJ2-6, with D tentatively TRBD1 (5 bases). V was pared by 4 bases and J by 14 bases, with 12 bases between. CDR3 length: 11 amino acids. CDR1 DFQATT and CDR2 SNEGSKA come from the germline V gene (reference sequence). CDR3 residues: CSAKGSGILTF. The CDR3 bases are TGCAGTGCTAAAGGCTCAGGGATCCTGACTTTC.

CDR3 residues: CASSQWTDTQYF. The CDR3, as DNA: TGTGCCAGCAGCCAATGGACAGATACGCAGTATTTT. The chain is built from TRBV7-8 and TRBJ2-3; D is uncertain. V lost 5 bases, J lost 3 bases, and 6 bases lay in between. Germline CDR1 reads SGHVS; CDR2 reads FQNEAQ. This CDR3 has 12 residues.

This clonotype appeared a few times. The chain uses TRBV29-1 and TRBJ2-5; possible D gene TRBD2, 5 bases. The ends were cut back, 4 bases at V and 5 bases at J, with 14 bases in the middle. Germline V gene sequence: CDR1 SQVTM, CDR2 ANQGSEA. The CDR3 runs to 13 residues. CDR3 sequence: CSVAAAGLETQYF. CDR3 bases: TGCAGCGTTGCGGCTGCGGGCTTGGAGACCCAGTACTTC.

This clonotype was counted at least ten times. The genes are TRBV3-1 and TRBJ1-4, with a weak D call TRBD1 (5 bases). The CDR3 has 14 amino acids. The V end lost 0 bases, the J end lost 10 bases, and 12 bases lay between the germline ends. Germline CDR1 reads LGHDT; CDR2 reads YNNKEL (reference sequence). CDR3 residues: CASSQESGTAKLFF. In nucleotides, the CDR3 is TGTGCCAGCAGCCAAGAATCTGGGACGGCAAAACTGTTTTTT.

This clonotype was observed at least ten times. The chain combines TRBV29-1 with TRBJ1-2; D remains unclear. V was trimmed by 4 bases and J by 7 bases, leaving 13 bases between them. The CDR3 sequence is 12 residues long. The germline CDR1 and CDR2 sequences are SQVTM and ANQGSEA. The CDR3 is CSVGKGTGGYTF. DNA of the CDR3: TGCAGCGTTGGTAAGGGTACGGGTGGCTACACCTTC. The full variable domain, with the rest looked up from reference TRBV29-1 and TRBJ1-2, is SAVISQKPSRDICQRGTSLTIQCQVDSQVTMMFWYRQQPGQSLTLIATANQGSEATYESGFVIDKFPISRPNLTFSTLTVSNMSPEDSSIYLCSVGKGTGGYTFGSGTRLTVV.

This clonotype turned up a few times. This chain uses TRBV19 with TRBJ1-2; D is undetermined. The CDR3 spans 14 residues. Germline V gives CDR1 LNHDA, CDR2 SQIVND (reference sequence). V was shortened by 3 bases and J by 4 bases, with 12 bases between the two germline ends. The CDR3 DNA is TGTGCCAGTAGTATTGGCCCGGATAGCTATGGCTACACCTTC. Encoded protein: CASSIGPDSYGYTF.

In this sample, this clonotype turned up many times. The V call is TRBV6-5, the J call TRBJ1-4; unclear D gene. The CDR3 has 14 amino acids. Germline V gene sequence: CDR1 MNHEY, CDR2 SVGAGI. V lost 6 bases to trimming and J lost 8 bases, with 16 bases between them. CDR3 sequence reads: CASRPTGLTEKLFF. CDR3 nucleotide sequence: TGTGCCAGCAGGCCCACGGGCCTGACCGAAAAACTGTTTTTT.